This entry lists 24 T cell receptor beta chains sequenced from one sample in a study of cytomegalovirus exposure and HLA in healthy donors. The PCR employed 60 Vbeta primers together with 13 Jbeta primers. TCRdb's table, derived via immunoSEQ multiplex PCR, lists solely in-frame clones and lacks some. The sample contains about 250,000 clones, more than 75% of which appear only once. The sequenced sample was PBMCs. These receptor sequences come from a girl aged 2 to 10 in good health and CMV-seronegative.

This chain links TRBV7-3 with TRBJ2-7; TRBD1 matches at 8 bases. The germline gives CDR1 SGHTA, CDR2 FQGTGA. The CDR3 contains 12 residues. V trimming: 7 bases; J trimming: 6 bases; junction bases outside the gene matches: 5. CDR3 residues: CASNHGQGEQYF. CDR3 DNA sequence: TGTGCCAGCAACCACGGACAGGGCGAGCAGTACTTC.

V is TRBV25-1 and J is TRBJ2-5, with a weak D call TRBD1 (5 bases). CDR1 is MGHDK and CDR2 is SYGVNS in the germline V gene. The CDR3 has 15 residues. V dropped 2 bases and J dropped 4 bases, with 14 bases sitting between them. Written as DNA, the CDR3 is TGTGCCAGCAGTGAAGACAGCCCATCGGGAGAGACCCAGTACTTC. Its translation is CASSEDSPSGETQYF.

The gene calls are TRBV5-6 and TRBJ2-7; 9 positions match TRBD1. Germline CDR1 reads SGHDT; CDR2 reads YYEEEE. V was clipped by 0 bases and J by 5 bases; unmatched bases: 0. CDR3 length: 13 residues. CDR3: CASSLGDRDEQYF. DNA of the CDR3: TGTGCCAGCAGCTTGGGGGACAGGGACGAGCAGTACTTC.

CDR3 sequence: CASSSNYPLVDSGNTIYF. As DNA, the CDR3 is TGTGCCAGCAGCTCAAACTACCCCCTCGTAGACTCTGGAAACACCATATATTTT. V gene TRBV7-3 combines with J gene TRBJ1-3; D not resolved. There are 18 residues in the CDR3. V gave up 4 bases and J gave up 0 bases, with 19 bases separating them. Germline loops: CDR1 SGHTA, CDR2 FQGTGA.

This clone was recorded only once. This CDR3 reads CAWSVLSGGYNEQFF. CDR3 sequence (DNA): TGTGCCTGGAGTGTACTCAGCGGGGGGTACAATGAGCAGTTCTTC. This rearrangement joins TRBV30 to TRBJ2-1; TRBD2 aligns across 9 bases. Germline CDR1 and CDR2: GTSNPN and SVGIG (reference sequence). The CDR3 runs 15 residues. V shed 0 bases and J 4 bases; nucleotides not matched to a gene: 4. Complete variable domain (other parts from reference TRBV30 and TRBJ2-1): SQTIHQWPATLVQPVGSPLSLECTVEGTSNPNLYWYRQAAGRGLQLLFYSVGIGQISSEVPQNLSASRPQDRQFILSSKKLLLSDSGFYLCAWSVLSGGYNEQFFGPGTRLTVL.

This clone was seen only once. The chain couples TRBV20-1 to TRBJ2-7; D uncertain. Trimming left V 3 bases short and J 3 bases short, with 6 bases between. Germline CDR1 is DFQATT and CDR2 is SNEGSKA (reference sequence). There are 11 residues in the CDR3. The DNA of the CDR3 is TGCAGTGCTAGGATCTACTACGAGCAGTACTTC. Protein: CSARIYYEQYF.

CDR3 sequence (DNA): TGTGCCAGCAGCTACCTAGGCAATGAGCAGTTCTTC. Translating it yields CASSYLGNEQFF. This sequence joins TRBV5-4 and TRBJ2-1; no clear D gene. Germline V CDR1 and CDR2: SGHNT, YYREEE (reference sequence). The CDR3 totals 12 residues. The V end was cut by 3 bases, the J end by 6 bases, with 7 bases between.

The CDR3 spells CASSFEAGHRDGYTF. CDR3 nucleotide sequence: TGTGCCAGCAGCTTCGAGGCAGGGCACCGCGACGGCTACACCTTC. The chain couples TRBV7-9 to TRBJ1-2, with a possible D match to TRBD1 (5 bases). Trimming took 3 bases from V and 8 from J, leaving 19 bases between them. The CDR3 has 15 residues. Germline values: CDR1 SEHNR, CDR2 FQNEAQ (reference sequence).

The V gene is TRBV6-1, the J gene TRBJ2-7, with 10 bases matching TRBD2. With V trimmed by 4 bases and J by 0 bases, 3 bases remained unmatched. Germline CDR1 reads MNHNS; CDR2 reads SASEGT. This CDR3 contains 15 residues. The DNA of the CDR3 is TGTGCCAGCAGTGGTACTAGCGGGGCCTCCTACGAGCAGTACTTC. Translating gives CASSGTSGASYEQYF.

The CDR3 sequence is CASRRGTYSPLHF. CDR3 in DNA: TGTGCCAGCCGGCGGGGAACCTATTCACCCCTCCACTTT. V is TRBV2 and J is TRBJ1-6; D unclear. CDR3 length: 13 residues. V lost 8 bases and J lost 8, with 13 bases in between. Germline CDR1 reads SNHLY; CDR2 reads FYNNEI.

The rearrangement links TRBV27 to TRBJ2-2, with 8 nucleotides matching TRBD2. Germline CDR1 and CDR2: MNHEY and SMNVEV (reference sequence). The CDR3 consists of 16 residues. V gave up 6 bases and J gave up 3 bases; unmatched junction bases: 9. CDR3 sequence reads: CASSGLARRDTGELFF. CDR3 bases: TGTGCCAGCAGCGGACTAGCCCGACGGGACACCGGGGAGCTGTTTTTT.

In regard to this clone: One junction end does not reproduce the germline sequence, and a read error may be involved. The chain carries TRBV6-5 and TRBJ2-7, with TRBD2 identical over 8 bases. The CDR3 covers 15 residues. Germline CDR1 MNHEY, CDR2 SVGAGI. CDR3 nucleotide sequence: TGTGCCGGCAGTTCCGAGCGGGAGAGCGGCGACGAGCAGTACTTC. This translates into CAGSSERESGDEQYF.

The CDR3: CASSPGLGRTTEAFF. The CDR3 region has the DNA TGTGCCAGCAGTCCAGGTTTAGGGAGGACCACTGAAGCTTTCTTT. V and J are TRBV2 and TRBJ1-1, with D uncertain. This CDR3 is built from 15 residues. Trimming removed 5 bases from V and 4 bases from J, with 17 bases in between. Germline values: CDR1 SNHLY, CDR2 FYNNEI.

V and J are TRBV19 and TRBJ2-1; 9 bases map to TRBD2. The CDR3 spans 18 residues. Germline CDR1 LNHDA, CDR2 SQIVND (reference sequence). The V gene end was trimmed by 3 bases and the J gene end by 0 bases; junction bases not matched to a gene: 9. CDR3 coding DNA: TGTGCCAGTAGTATTATGCTAGCGGGGCGATACTCCTACAATGAGCAGTTCTTC. Translated, it gives CASSIMLAGRYSYNEQFF.

The chain joins TRBV2 to TRBJ1-4; weak D call: TRBD1 (6 bases). V shed 7 bases and J shed 6 bases, with 12 bases lying between them. CDR1 and CDR2 (germline): SNHLY, FYNNEI. The CDR3 length is 13 residues. CDR3 sequence reads: CASMQGTYEKLFF. The DNA of the CDR3 is TGTGCCAGCATGCAGGGGACGTATGAAAAACTGTTTTTT.

CDR3 protein: CASSNSWDRGCQPQHF. CDR3 in DNA: TGTGCCAGCAGCAATAGTTGGGACAGGGGTTGTCAGCCCCAGCATTTT. The chain employs TRBV21-1 and TRBJ1-5; the D call of TRBD1 is as the table states it, not checked on the DNA. TRBV21-1 is annotated as a pseudogene. CDR3 length: 16 residues.

V usage is TRBV2 and J usage is TRBJ2-3; 11 positions agree with TRBD2. J lost 7 bases, V lost 5 bases, and 8 bases had no gene match. From germline, CDR1 is SNHLY and CDR2 FYNNEI. This CDR3 is 15 amino acids long. The CDR3: CASSRDSGGDNTQYF. The CDR3 DNA reads as TGTGCCAGCAGTCGAGATAGCGGGGGGGATAATACGCAGTATTTT.

A single count supports this clone. The CDR3 nucleotides read TGCGCCAGCAGCCAAGACAGGGGGCGGGGCTACGAGCAGTACTTC. Its protein is CASSQDRGRGYEQYF. The J gene is TRBJ2-7, the V gene TRBV4-1; TRBD1 aligns across 8 bases. Germline V gene lookup returns CDR1 MGHRA and CDR2 YSYEKL. This CDR3 is 15 amino acids long. J was trimmed by 3 bases and V by 0 bases; bases with no gene match: 4.

The V gene is TRBV6-5, the J gene TRBJ2-7; possible D gene TRBD1, 6 bases. Germline-derived CDR1 and CDR2 are MNHEY and SVGAGI. The CDR3 covers 16 residues. V lost 0 bases to trimming and J lost 4 bases, with 16 bases between them. CDR3 DNA sequence: TGTGCCAGCAGTTACTCGAGGCGTCAGGGGATATACGAGCAGTACTTC. Its protein is CASSYSRRQGIYEQYF.

Only a few counts were recorded for this clone. V usage is TRBV6-5 and J usage is TRBJ1-1, with a weak D call TRBD1 (5 bases). The CDR3 spans 15 residues. V gave up 0 bases and J gave up 6 bases, with 14 bases separating them. CDR1 is MNHEY, CDR2 SVGAGI, per germline. The CDR3 DNA reads as TGTGCCAGCAGTTACTCGATTAAAGGGGCGGCTGAAGCTTTCTTT. As protein: CASSYSIKGAAEAFF.

This chain uses TRBV7-9 with TRBJ2-6; D may be TRBD2 (5 bases). This CDR3 has 16 residues. Trimming shortened V by 2 bases and J by 2 bases, and 10 bases separated the two germline ends. Germline CDR1 is SEHNR and CDR2 is FQNEAQ (reference sequence). This chain's CDR3 is CASSLRSGPGANVLTF. The CDR3, as DNA: TGTGCCAGCAGCTTAAGGAGCGGCCCTGGGGCCAACGTCCTGACTTTC.

The rearrangement joins TRBV6-5 to TRBJ2-1, with 10 bases lining up with TRBD2. V trimming: 4 bases; J trimming: 15 bases; junction bases outside the gene matches: 12. CDR3 length: 14 residues. CDR1 MNHEY and CDR2 SVGAGI come from the germline V gene. The CDR3 DNA reads TGTGCCAGCAGTTCTAATAGCGGGGGGCTGGGTCGGTTCTTC. It codes for CASSSNSGGLGRFF.

CDR3 bases: TGTGCCAGCAGCGCCGCCCGACAGGGTCAAGGCTACACCTTC. Its protein is CASSAARQGQGYTF. V usage is TRBV9 and J usage is TRBJ1-2, with 7 positions matching TRBD1. The CDR3 is made up of 14 amino acids. Germline CDR1 is SGDLS and CDR2 is YYNGEE. The trim removed 3 bases at V and 8 bases at J, leaving 10 bases unmatched.

This clone was seen only once. Other DNA sequences in this sample translate to the same CDR3. The gene calls are TRBV6-5 and TRBJ1-1; perhaps TRBD1 as D (5 bases). V was shortened by 3 bases and J by 4 bases, with 12 bases between the two germline ends. This CDR3 region has 14 residues. CDR1 is MNHEY and CDR2 is SVGAGI in the germline V gene. Written as DNA, the CDR3 is TGTGCCAGCAGTTATTTGGGGGAGGGCACTGAAGCTTTCTTT. It translates to CASSYLGEGTEAFF.